The present T cell receptor (beta chain) was sequenced within a study of control samples from healthy donors and cancer patients. The germline V gene has CDR1 LGHDT and CDR2 YNNKEL (reference sequence). V lost 4 bases, J lost 4 bases, and 19 bases lay in between. The CDR3 is 16 amino acids. Profiled with immunoSEQ multiplex PCR; TCRdb holds only in-frame clones, not every one. Among some 100,000 clones listed, around 80% were seen once. This TCR was sampled from a woman younger than 45 in good health. This chain joins TRBV3-1 (or the pseudogene TRBV3-2) and TRBJ1-2, with D perhaps matching TRBD1 (5 bases). Sample: blood. CDR3 DNA: TGTGCCAGCAGCCCGCTAGGGGCCAGGCAGTCCTATGGCTACACCTTC. Its translation: CASSPLGARQSYGYTF.